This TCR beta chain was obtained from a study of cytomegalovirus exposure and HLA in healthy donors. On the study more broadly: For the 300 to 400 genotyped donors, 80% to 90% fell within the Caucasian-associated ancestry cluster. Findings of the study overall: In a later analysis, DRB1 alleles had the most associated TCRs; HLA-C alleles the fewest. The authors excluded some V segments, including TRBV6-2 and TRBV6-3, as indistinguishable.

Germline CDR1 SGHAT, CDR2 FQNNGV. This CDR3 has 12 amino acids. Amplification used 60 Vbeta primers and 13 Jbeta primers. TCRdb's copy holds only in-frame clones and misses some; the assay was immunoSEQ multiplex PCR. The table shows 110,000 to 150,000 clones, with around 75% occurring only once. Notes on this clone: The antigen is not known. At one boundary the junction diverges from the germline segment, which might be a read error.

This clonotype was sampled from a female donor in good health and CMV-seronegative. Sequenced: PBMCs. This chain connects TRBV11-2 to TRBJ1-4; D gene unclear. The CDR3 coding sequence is TGTGCCAGCAGCTTAGATCATGAGAAACTGTTTTTT. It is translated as CASSLDHEKLFF. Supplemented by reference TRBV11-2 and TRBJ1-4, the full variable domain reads EAGVAQSPRYKIIEKRQSVAFWCNPISGHATLYWYQQILGQGPKLLIQFQNNGVVDDSQLPKDRFSAERLKGVDSTLKIQPAKLEDSAVYLCASSLDHEKLFFGSGTQLSVL.